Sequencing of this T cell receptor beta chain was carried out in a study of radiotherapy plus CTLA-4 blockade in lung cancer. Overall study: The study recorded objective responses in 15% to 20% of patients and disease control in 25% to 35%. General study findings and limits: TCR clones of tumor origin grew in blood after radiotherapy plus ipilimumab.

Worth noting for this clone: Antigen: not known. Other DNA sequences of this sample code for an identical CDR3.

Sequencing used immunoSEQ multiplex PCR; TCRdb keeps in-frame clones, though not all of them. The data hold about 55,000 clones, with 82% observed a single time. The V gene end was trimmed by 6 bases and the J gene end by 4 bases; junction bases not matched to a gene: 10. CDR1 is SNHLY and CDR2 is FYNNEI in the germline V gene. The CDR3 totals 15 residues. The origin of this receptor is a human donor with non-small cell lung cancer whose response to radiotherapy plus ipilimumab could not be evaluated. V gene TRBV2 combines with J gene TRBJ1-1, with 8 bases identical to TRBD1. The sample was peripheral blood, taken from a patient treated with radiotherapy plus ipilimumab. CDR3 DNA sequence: TGTGCCAGCAGACCAAACCGACAGGGGCGCACTGAAGCTTTCTTT. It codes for CASRPNRQGRTEAFF.